One sample yielded the 23 T cell receptor beta chains listed below, sequenced in a study of blood T cell repertoires in COVID-19. The assay was immunoSEQ multiplex PCR, and TCRdb's table has in-frame clones only and misses some. Here the sample spans more than 85,000 clones, approximately 84% being singletons. Source material: peripheral blood. All receptors derive from a human donor in a cohort sampled during active COVID-19.

The chain is built from TRBV3-1 (or the pseudogene TRBV3-2) and TRBJ2-5, with 8 bases matching TRBD2. With 1 base clipped from V and 1 base from J, the junction kept 8 bases outside the gene matches. This CDR3 has 17 residues. The V gene's germline CDR1 is LGHDT and CDR2 YNNKEL (reference sequence). This CDR3 is CASSQGPSGFRQETQYF. CDR3 DNA sequence: TGTGCCAGCAGCCAAGGACCTAGCGGGTTCCGCCAAGAGACCCAGTACTTC.

V and J are TRBV7-9 and TRBJ1-2, with D possibly being TRBD1 (6 bases). The CDR3 runs 12 residues. Trimming left V 5 bases short and J 4 bases short, with 8 bases between. Germline loops: CDR1 SEHNR, CDR2 FQNEAQ (reference sequence). The CDR3 DNA is TGTGCCAGCAGCGCGGACAGCTATGGCTACACCTTC. Its protein product is CASSADSYGYTF.

The V and J genes are TRBV19 and TRBJ1-1; 9 bases fit TRBD1. The CDR3 is made up of 18 amino acids. The germline V gene has CDR1 LNHDA and CDR2 SQIVND (reference sequence). Trimming at V came to 8 bases and at J to 0 bases, leaving 16 bases not matched to a gene. The CDR3 coding sequence is TGTGCCAGTCGCCCCTGGACAGGGGCCTCCGGGGTGAACACTGAAGCTTTCTTT. Amino acid sequence: CASRPWTGASGVNTEAFF.

The chain joins TRBV9 to TRBJ1-6; TRBD1 agrees at 9 bases. Germline V gene data show CDR1 as SGDLS and CDR2 as YYNGEE. Unmatched junction bases numbered 5, after V lost 3 bases and J lost 7 bases. The CDR3 sequence is 15 residues long. CDR3 region: CASSEMTGGNSPLHF. CDR3 bases: TGTGCCAGCAGCGAGATGACAGGGGGGAATTCACCCCTCCACTTT.

This clone was counted once. The V call is TRBV3-1 (or the pseudogene TRBV3-2), the J call TRBJ2-3; TRBD1 matches at 7 bases. After removal of 1 base from V and 3 bases from J, the junction contained 7 bases not matched to a gene. Germline CDR1 LGHDT, CDR2 YNNKEL (reference sequence). This CDR3 has 16 residues. DNA of the CDR3: TGTGCCAGCAGCCAAGTAGGGGGCGCCTTGACAGATACGCAGTATTTT. This codes for CASSQVGGALTDTQYF.

This clone was detected only once. This CDR3 is CASRPRQGYEQYF. CDR3 DNA: TGTGCCAGCAGACCCCGACAGGGCTACGAGCAGTACTTC. This chain links TRBV11-1 with TRBJ2-7; 7 nucleotides line up with TRBD1. CDR1 is SGHAT and CDR2 is FQDESV in the germline V gene (reference sequence). This CDR3 region has 13 residues. Germline trimming cut 6 bases from V and 3 bases from J; bases unmatched to any gene: 5.

This clone is a singleton in its sample. V is TRBV6-1 and J is TRBJ2-7; 7 bases are a match to TRBD1. V shed 0 bases and J 4 bases; nucleotides not matched to a gene: 9. The CDR3 loop spans 16 amino acids. Germline CDR1 is MNHNS and CDR2 is SASEGT. CDR3 coding DNA: TGTGCCAGCAGTGAAGCGCCCAGGGGGAGAGGATACGAGCAGTACTTC. It codes for CASSEAPRGRGYEQYF.

This chain joins TRBV27 and TRBJ2-7; TRBD2 might be the D (7 bases). The CDR3 length is 17 residues. The V end lost 5 bases, the J end lost 2 bases, and 22 bases lay between the germline ends. The germline V gene has CDR1 MNHEY and CDR2 SMNVEV (reference sequence). The CDR3 sequence is CASSRLVGGASTYEQYF. The CDR3 region has the DNA TGTGCCAGCAGTCGTTTGGTTGGGGGGGCGTCGACCTACGAGCAGTACTTC.

CDR3 coding DNA: TGCAGTGCTAGTCTTCAGGGGGAAGGCTACACCTTC. This gives the protein CSASLQGEGYTF. The rearrangement joins TRBV20-1 to TRBJ1-2, with 7 nucleotides matching TRBD1. CDR1 is DFQATT, CDR2 SNEGSKA, per germline (reference sequence). This CDR3 comprises 12 residues. Trimming took 3 bases from V and 8 from J; bases not matched to a gene: 6.

The gene calls are TRBV5-1 and TRBJ1-1; D possibly corresponds to TRBD1 (5 bases). CDR1 is SGHRS, CDR2 YFSETQ, per germline. The V end was cut by 3 bases, the J end by 3 bases, with 12 bases between. The CDR3 consists of 14 residues. The DNA of the CDR3 is TGCGCCAGCAGCTCCACAGGCGGGGACACTGAAGCTTTCTTT. This gives the protein CASSSTGGDTEAFF.

J is TRBJ2-3 and V is TRBV2; 8 bases are a match to TRBD1. Germline V gives CDR1 SNHLY, CDR2 FYNNEI. Trimming cost V 3 bases and J 4 bases; bases outside gene matches: 9. CDR3 size: 16 residues. The CDR3 region is CASSDGQGAGPDTQYF. The CDR3, as DNA: TGTGCCAGCAGTGACGGACAGGGCGCGGGTCCAGATACGCAGTATTTT.

The chain employs TRBV5-4 and TRBJ2-4; D is undetermined. This CDR3 contains 17 residues. Germline V gene lookup returns CDR1 SGHNT and CDR2 YYREEE (reference sequence). Between the trimmed V and J ends, which lost 0 bases and 1 base, there was a span of 14 bases. In nucleotides, the CDR3 is TGTGCCAGCAGCTTGGATGGCAGACCCGGGGCCAAAAACATTCAGTACTTC. Translated, it gives CASSLDGRPGAKNIQYF.

The V and J genes are TRBV11-3 and TRBJ2-1; D is unclear. This CDR3 has 19 residues. Germline values: CDR1 SGHNT, CDR2 YENEEA. V was pared by 4 bases and J by 0 bases, with 22 bases between. CDR3 in DNA: TGTGCCAGCAGCTCTAGAGGTGGAAAACATAAACCCTCCTACAATGAGCAGTTCTTC. Amino acid sequence: CASSSRGGKHKPSYNEQFF.

This clone was observed a few times. The chain has TRBV19 and TRBJ1-6; TRBD1 aligns across 8 bases. The CDR3 is made up of 15 amino acids. Germline V gene data show CDR1 as LNHDA and CDR2 as SQIVND (reference sequence). V lost 5 bases, J lost 9 bases, and 9 bases stayed unmatched. Here the CDR3 DNA reads TGTGCCAGTAGTCCCCAGACAGGGGCAATTTCACCCCTCCACTTT. Translating it yields CASSPQTGAISPLHF.

Only one count was recorded for this clone. The chain combines TRBV2 with TRBJ1-5; TRBD1 is a possible D gene (6 bases). The germline gives CDR1 SNHLY, CDR2 FYNNEI. This CDR3 is 14 amino acids long. The V end lost 4 bases, the J end lost 7 bases, and 14 bases lay between the germline ends. In DNA form, the CDR3 reads TGTGCCAGCAGTGTCACAGGGTTTGGCCAGCCCCAGCATTTT. It codes for CASSVTGFGQPQHF.

This clone was seen just once. This chain joins TRBV7-2 and TRBJ2-7; 8 bases fit TRBD2. Per the germline V gene, CDR1 is SGHTA and CDR2 is FQGNSA. CDR3 length: 16 amino acids. V shed 1 base, J shed 8 bases, and the junction held 13 bases outside the gene matches. CDR3 bases: TGTGCCAGCAGCTTAGTCCCGGGGGGGGCTCAATCCCAGCAGTACTTC. It codes for CASSLVPGGAQSQQYF.

The rearrangement joins TRBV7-2 to TRBJ2-1; 7 bases line up with TRBD1. Per germline, CDR1 SGHTA and CDR2 FQGNSA. This CDR3 contains 15 residues. V lost 8 bases, J lost 1 base, and 8 bases stayed unmatched. CDR3 protein: CASGHRQGSYNEQFF. CDR3 DNA sequence: TGTGCCAGCGGACATAGACAGGGATCCTACAATGAGCAGTTCTTC.

This chain joins TRBV15 and TRBJ1-2, with TRBD1 as a possible D gene (5 bases). Germline values: CDR1 LNHNV, CDR2 YYDKDF (reference sequence). This CDR3 contains 15 residues. The germline V and J ends were trimmed by 0 bases and 5 bases, with 13 bases remaining between them. For the CDR3, the DNA is TGTGCCACCAGCAGAGATAGGCACAGGTTTTATGGCTACACCTTC. Protein sequence: CATSRDRHRFYGYTF.

This chain joins TRBV4-3 and TRBJ2-2, with D perhaps matching TRBD1 (6 bases). With 0 bases removed from V and 1 base from J, the gap between germline ends came to 15 bases. CDR1 and CDR2 (germline): LGHNA, YSLEER. The CDR3 has 18 amino acids. For the CDR3, the DNA is TGCGCCAGCAGCCAAGAGGTTATGGGGGCGGGGAACACCGGGGAGCTGTTTTTT. Protein: CASSQEVMGAGNTGELFF.

This chain joins TRBV5-4 and TRBJ2-3; 13 bases map to TRBD2. CDR1 is SGHNT, CDR2 YYREEE, per germline (reference sequence). The CDR3 runs 18 residues. V gave up 0 bases and J gave up 6 bases; unmatched junction bases: 10. Written as DNA, the CDR3 is TGTGCCAGCAGCTTGGGAGTCACTAGCGGGGGGGCATCGGATACGCAGTATTTT. Protein: CASSLGVTSGGASDTQYF.

The rearrangement joins TRBV15 to TRBJ2-2, with D perhaps matching TRBD2 (6 bases). This CDR3 contains 21 residues. V was clipped by 1 base and J by 1 base, with 25 bases between them. Germline CDR1 is LNHNV and CDR2 is YYDKDF (reference sequence). The DNA for the CDR3 is TGTGCCACCAGCAGAGGGTCCGGTGCCTTAGGCGGGGCTTTGAACACCGGGGAGCTGTTTTTT. Residues: CATSRGSGALGGALNTGELFF.

This clone appeared a few times. The rearrangement uses TRBV24-1 and TRBJ1-2; a possible D gene is TRBD1 (5 bases). CDR1 KGHDR and CDR2 SFDVKD come from the germline V gene. The CDR3 consists of 11 residues. V was pared by 5 bases and J by 14 bases, with 14 bases between. CDR3 amino acids: CATSVLQDGTF. The DNA for the CDR3 is TGTGCCACCAGTGTCCTACAGGACGGTACCTTC.

The V and J genes are TRBV5-5 and TRBJ2-2, with D tentatively TRBD1 (7 bases). Trimming stripped 0 bases from V and 4 bases from J, with 13 bases between. CDR3 length: 16 residues. CDR1 and CDR2 (germline): SGHKS, YYEKEE (reference sequence). In DNA, the CDR3 is TGTGCCAGCAGCTTGGGGAGGGGGCGAACCACCGGGGAGCTGTTTTTT. Translating gives CASSLGRGRTTGELFF. Together with reference TRBV5-5 and TRBJ2-2, the CDR3 gives the full variable domain: DAGVTQSPTHLIKTRGQQVTLRCSPISGHKSVSWYQQVLGQGPQFIFQYYEKEERGRGNFPDRFSARQFPNYSSELNVNALLLGDSALYLCASSLGRGRTTGELFFGEGSRLTVL.